This T cell receptor (beta chain) was retrieved from a study of beta chain features in type 1 diabetes. Overall study findings and caveats: Insertions were fewer and deletions more numerous at VDJ junctions in type 1 diabetes patients. Type 1 diabetes patients had moderately but significantly shorter TCRB CDR3s in all four CD4+ subsets. Unsettled here was the matter of whether HLA type influences TCRB rearrangement.

TCRB transcripts that were expressed got sequenced, as all of the isolated RNA had been reverse transcribed. TCRdb's copy holds only in-frame clones and misses some; the assay was immunoSEQ multiplex PCR. The sample records some 120,000 clones, approximately 15% being singletons. Note on this clone: Antigen: not known.

V shed 7 bases and J shed 2 bases, with 9 bases lying between them. Germline V gene sequence: CDR1 KGHSH, CDR2 LQKENI. CDR3 length: 14 amino acids. Sorted CD4+ subsets: naive, central memory, regulatory, stem cell-like memory (CD45RO/CCR7/CD25/CD127/CD95/CD27 panel). The sequencing sample was made of central memory CD4+ T cells from blood. This TCR came from a man between 18 and 29 years old with type 1 diabetes. This chain joins TRBV18 and TRBJ2-6; no clear D gene. In DNA form, the CDR3 reads TGTGCCAGCTTCACCAGCACTGGGGCCAACGTCCTGACTTTC. Translation gives CASFTSTGANVLTF.